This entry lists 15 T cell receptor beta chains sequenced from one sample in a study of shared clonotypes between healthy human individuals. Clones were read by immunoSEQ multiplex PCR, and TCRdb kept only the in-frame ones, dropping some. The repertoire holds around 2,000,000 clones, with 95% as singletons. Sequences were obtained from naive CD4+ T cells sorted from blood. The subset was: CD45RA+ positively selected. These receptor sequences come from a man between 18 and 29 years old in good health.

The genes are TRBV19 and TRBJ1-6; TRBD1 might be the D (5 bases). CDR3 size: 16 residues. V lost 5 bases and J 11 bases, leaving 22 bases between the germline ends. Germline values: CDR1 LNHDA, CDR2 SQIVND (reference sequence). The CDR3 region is CASSPPTGTIGAPLHF. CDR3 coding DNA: TGTGCCAGTAGTCCCCCCACCGGGACCATAGGTGCACCCCTCCACTTT.

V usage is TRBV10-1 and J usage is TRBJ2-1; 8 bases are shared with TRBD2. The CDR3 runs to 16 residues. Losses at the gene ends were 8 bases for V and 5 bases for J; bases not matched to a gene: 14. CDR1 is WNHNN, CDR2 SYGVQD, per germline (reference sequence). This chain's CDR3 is CASSGTRAKGNNEQFF. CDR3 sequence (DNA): TGCGCCAGCTCCGGGACTAGGGCTAAGGGAAACAATGAGCAGTTCTTC.

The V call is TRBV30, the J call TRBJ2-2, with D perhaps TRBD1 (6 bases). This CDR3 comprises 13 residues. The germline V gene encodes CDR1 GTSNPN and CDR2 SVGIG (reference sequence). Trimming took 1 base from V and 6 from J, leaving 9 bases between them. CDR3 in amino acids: CAWSGRGSGELFF. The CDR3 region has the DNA TGTGCCTGGAGTGGCAGGGGCTCCGGGGAGCTGTTTTTT. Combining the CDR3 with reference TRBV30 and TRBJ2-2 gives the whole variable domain SQTIHQWPATLVQPVGSPLSLECTVEGTSNPNLYWYRQAAGRGLQLLFYSVGIGQISSEVPQNLSASRPQDRQFILSSKKLLLSDSGFYLCAWSGRGSGELFFGEGSRLTVL.

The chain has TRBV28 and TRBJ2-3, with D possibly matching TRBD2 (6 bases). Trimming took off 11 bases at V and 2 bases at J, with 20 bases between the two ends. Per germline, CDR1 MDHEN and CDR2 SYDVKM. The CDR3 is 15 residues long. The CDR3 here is CAGRGSRGNTDTQYF. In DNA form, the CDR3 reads TGTGCCGGAAGAGGAAGCCGGGGGAACACAGATACGCAGTATTTT.

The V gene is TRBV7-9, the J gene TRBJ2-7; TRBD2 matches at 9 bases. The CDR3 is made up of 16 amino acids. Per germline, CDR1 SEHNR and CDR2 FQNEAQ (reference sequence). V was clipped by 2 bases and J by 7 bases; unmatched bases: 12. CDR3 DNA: TGTGCCAGCAGCTTACTGAGTTTAGCGGGAGTTCAGGAGCAGTACTTC. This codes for CASSLLSLAGVQEQYF.

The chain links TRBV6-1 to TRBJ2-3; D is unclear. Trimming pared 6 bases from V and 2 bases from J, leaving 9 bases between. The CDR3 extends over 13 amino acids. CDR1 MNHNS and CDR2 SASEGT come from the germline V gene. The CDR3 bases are TGTGCCAGCAGACCCCAGAACACAGATACGCAGTATTTT. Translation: CASRPQNTDTQYF.

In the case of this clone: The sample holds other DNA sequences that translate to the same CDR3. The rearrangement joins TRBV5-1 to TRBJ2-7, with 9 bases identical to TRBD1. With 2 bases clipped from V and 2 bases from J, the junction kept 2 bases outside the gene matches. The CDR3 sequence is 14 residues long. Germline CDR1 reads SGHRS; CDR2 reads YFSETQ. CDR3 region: CASSLRTGAYEQYF. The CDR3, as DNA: TGCGCCAGCAGCTTACGGACAGGGGCCTACGAGCAGTACTTC.

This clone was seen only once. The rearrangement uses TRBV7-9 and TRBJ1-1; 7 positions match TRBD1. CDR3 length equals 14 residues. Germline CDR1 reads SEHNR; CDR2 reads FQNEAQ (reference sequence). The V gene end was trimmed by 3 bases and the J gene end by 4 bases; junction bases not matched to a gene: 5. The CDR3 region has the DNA TGTGCCAGCAGCTTCTCGACAGGGAGCACTGAAGCTTTCTTT. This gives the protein CASSFSTGSTEAFF.

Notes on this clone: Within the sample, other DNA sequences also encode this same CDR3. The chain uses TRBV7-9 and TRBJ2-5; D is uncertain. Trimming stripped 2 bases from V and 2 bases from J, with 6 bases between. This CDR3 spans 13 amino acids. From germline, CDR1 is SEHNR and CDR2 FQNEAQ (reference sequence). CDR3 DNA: TGTGCCAGCAGCTTATTAGGACAAGAGACCCAGTACTTC. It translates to CASSLLGQETQYF.

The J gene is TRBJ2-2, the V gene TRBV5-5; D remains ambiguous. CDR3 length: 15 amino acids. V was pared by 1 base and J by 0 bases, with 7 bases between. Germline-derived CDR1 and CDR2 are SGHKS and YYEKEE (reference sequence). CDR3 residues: CASSLKWANTGELFF. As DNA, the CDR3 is TGTGCCAGCAGCTTGAAATGGGCGAACACCGGGGAGCTGTTTTTT.

CDR3: CASRTPLQDTQYF. In DNA, the CDR3 is TGTGCCAGCAGAACCCCATTACAGGATACGCAGTATTTT. The chain has TRBV6-5 and TRBJ2-3, with D unresolved. The CDR3 length is 13 residues. Germline V lookup: CDR1 MNHEY, CDR2 SVGAGI. Trimming pared 6 bases from V and 6 bases from J, leaving 13 bases between.

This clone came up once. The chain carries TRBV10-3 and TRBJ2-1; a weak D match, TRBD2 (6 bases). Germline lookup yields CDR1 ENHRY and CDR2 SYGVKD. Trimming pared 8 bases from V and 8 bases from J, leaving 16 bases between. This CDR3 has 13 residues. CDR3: CAIRDSSVDEQFF. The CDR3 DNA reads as TGTGCCATCCGGGACTCTTCCGTGGATGAGCAGTTCTTC.

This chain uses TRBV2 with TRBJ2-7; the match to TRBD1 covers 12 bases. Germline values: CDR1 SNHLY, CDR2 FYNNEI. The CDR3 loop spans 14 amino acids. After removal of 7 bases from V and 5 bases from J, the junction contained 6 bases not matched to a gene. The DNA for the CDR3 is TGTGCCAGCACGCCCGGGACAGGGGGCCACGAGCAGTACTTC. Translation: CASTPGTGGHEQYF. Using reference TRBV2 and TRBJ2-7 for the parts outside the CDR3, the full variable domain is EPEVTQTPSHQVTQMGQEVILRCVPISNHLYFYWYRQILGQKVEFLVSFYNNEISEKSEIFDDQFSVERPDGSNFTLKIRSTKLEDSAMYFCASTPGTGGHEQYFGPGTRLTVT.

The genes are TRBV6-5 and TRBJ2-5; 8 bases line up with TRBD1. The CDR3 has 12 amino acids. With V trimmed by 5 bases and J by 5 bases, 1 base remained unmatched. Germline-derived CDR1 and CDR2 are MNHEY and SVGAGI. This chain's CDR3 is CASSTGGETQYF. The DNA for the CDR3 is TGTGCCAGCAGTACAGGGGGGGAGACCCAGTACTTC.

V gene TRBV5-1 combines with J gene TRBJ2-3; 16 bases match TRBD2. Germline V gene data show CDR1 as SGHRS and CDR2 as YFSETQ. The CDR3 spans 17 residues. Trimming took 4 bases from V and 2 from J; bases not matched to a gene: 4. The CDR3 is CASSGGLAGGPTDTQYF. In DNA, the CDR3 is TGCGCCAGCAGCGGGGGACTAGCGGGAGGGCCCACAGATACGCAGTATTTT.